These 17 T cell receptor beta chains originate from one sample sequenced in a study of T cells in tuberculosis. Using immunoSEQ multiplex PCR, the repertoire was profiled, and TCRdb retains in-frame clones only, with some absent. The repertoire includes fewer than 35,000 clones, approximately 85% of them detected once, and roughly 5% sits in the top ten. Described time point: new active TB diagnosis, blood taken before or within 7 days of starting treatment. Here the sequenced sample was PBMCs, taken at tuberculosis diagnosis. Receptors were obtained from an adult with tuberculosis.

The rearrangement links TRBV13 to TRBJ2-7, with TRBD2 identical over 10 bases. The CDR3 extends over 16 amino acids. CDR1 PRHDT and CDR2 FYEKMQ come from the germline V gene (reference sequence). The trim removed 2 bases at V and 0 bases at J, leaving 4 bases unmatched. CDR3 nucleotide sequence: TGTGCCAGCAGCTTAAGCGGGGGGGGACACTCCTACGAGCAGTACTTC. Protein: CASSLSGGGHSYEQYF.

The chain has TRBV6-4 and TRBJ1-1; 10 nucleotides line up with TRBD1. The CDR3 covers 13 residues. CDR1 and CDR2 from the germline V gene are MRHNA and SNTAGT. J lost 10 bases, V lost 4 bases, and 6 bases had no gene match. The CDR3 DNA follows: TGTGCCAGCAGTGTTGAGACAGGGGGCAGAGCTTTCTTT. Its translation is CASSVETGGRAFF.

There are a few counts of this clone. The chain joins TRBV28 to TRBJ2-2; TRBD2 aligns across 9 bases. CDR3 length: 14 amino acids. The ends lost 6 bases at V and 6 bases at J; junction bases unmatched: 5. Germline CDR1 MDHEN, CDR2 SYDVKM. The CDR3 region is CASRTSGGSGELFF. The CDR3 region has the DNA TGTGCCAGCAGGACTAGCGGCGGGTCCGGGGAGCTGTTTTTT.

This clone was seen just once. The chain has TRBV5-1 and TRBJ2-7; D perhaps matches TRBD2 (6 bases). The CDR3 is made up of 14 amino acids. The V and J ends lost 0 bases and 5 bases respectively, with 12 bases between them. In germline, CDR1 is SGHRS, CDR2 YFSETQ. The chain's CDR3 is CASSLAPGEDEQYF. Written as DNA, the CDR3 is TGCGCCAGCAGCTTGGCCCCGGGAGAGGACGAGCAGTACTTC.

V is TRBV13 and J is TRBJ1-2; TRBD1 agrees at 7 bases. There are 16 residues in the CDR3. The V gene end was trimmed by 7 bases and the J gene end by 2 bases; junction bases not matched to a gene: 13. The germline V gene encodes CDR1 PRHDT and CDR2 FYEKMQ (reference sequence). The CDR3 bases are TGTGCCAGCAACCGCAAGGGGGCACCCCTAAACTATGGCTACACCTTC. Translation: CASNRKGAPLNYGYTF.

The genes are TRBV30 and TRBJ2-5, with 8 bases matching TRBD2. This CDR3 spans 14 amino acids. V lost 4 bases and J lost 2; bases outside the gene matches: 6. Germline CDR1 and CDR2: GTSNPN and SVGIG (reference sequence). CDR3 sequence reads: CAWKKRGLQETQYF. The CDR3 DNA is TGTGCCTGGAAAAAGCGGGGGTTGCAAGAGACCCAGTACTTC.

The chain has TRBV4-1 and TRBJ1-1; tentatively, D is TRBD1 (5 bases). This CDR3 contains 17 residues. Germline V gives CDR1 MGHRA, CDR2 YSYEKL. V was pared by 3 bases and J by 2 bases, with 19 bases between. For the CDR3, the DNA is TGCGCCAGCAGCCACTCCCTCCTCCGGGGGAAAAACACTGAAGCTTTCTTT. Translated: CASSHSLLRGKNTEAFF.

This clone appeared once. This chain uses TRBV6-5 with TRBJ2-7, with D unresolved. The V end was cut by 6 bases, the J end by 4 bases, with 10 bases between. Germline lookup yields CDR1 MNHEY and CDR2 SVGAGI. The CDR3 spans 12 residues. The CDR3 loop reads CASRDRSYEQYF. The CDR3, as DNA: TGTGCCAGCAGAGACCGGAGTTACGAGCAGTACTTC.

This clone was found once. This chain connects TRBV6-5 to TRBJ2-1, with TRBD2 as a possible D gene (6 bases). The CDR3 is made up of 14 amino acids. The germline V gene encodes CDR1 MNHEY and CDR2 SVGAGI. Deletions cut 7 bases from V and 7 bases from J, with 17 bases between. The CDR3 sequence is CASKSGAWGNEQFF. For the CDR3, the DNA is TGTGCCAGCAAATCGGGAGCATGGGGAAATGAGCAGTTCTTC.

V usage is TRBV29-1 and J usage is TRBJ1-6; D gene unclear. Germline-derived CDR1 and CDR2 are SQVTM and ANQGSEA. The CDR3 contains 12 residues. Deletions cut 4 bases from V and 7 bases from J, with 8 bases between. The CDR3 region is CSVGEPNSPLHF. Here the CDR3 DNA reads TGCAGCGTTGGGGAGCCCAATTCACCCCTCCACTTT.

V usage is TRBV18 and J usage is TRBJ1-2; D is ambiguous. Trimming removed 3 bases from V and 2 bases from J, with 13 bases in between. CDR1 and CDR2 from the germline V gene are KGHSH and LQKENI. The CDR3 consists of 15 residues. CDR3 nucleotides: TGTGCCAGCTCACCGAGCCGGACGGGAAACTATGGCTACACCTTC. This encodes CASSPSRTGNYGYTF.

The chain joins TRBV18 to TRBJ2-5; 12 bases map to TRBD1. Per germline, CDR1 KGHSH and CDR2 LQKENI. V trimming: 3 bases; J trimming: 4 bases; junction bases outside the gene matches: 0. This CDR3 is 14 amino acids long. Written as DNA, the CDR3 is TGTGCCAGCTCACCGGGACAGGGGGCAGAGACCCAGTACTTC. Its translation is CASSPGQGAETQYF.

The V call is TRBV10-3, the J call TRBJ2-7; possibly TRBD1 for D (5 bases). From germline, CDR1 is ENHRY and CDR2 SYGVKD. The CDR3 runs 13 residues. The V and J ends lost 4 bases and 0 bases respectively, with 7 bases between them. CDR3 loop: CAISGQSSYEQYF. In nucleotides, the CDR3 is TGTGCCATCAGTGGACAGAGCTCCTACGAGCAGTACTTC.

The DNA of the CDR3 is TGTGCCAGCAGCGAAGGAGTGAGCACAGATACGCAGTATTTT. Translating gives CASSEGVSTDTQYF. This chain uses TRBV9 with TRBJ2-3, with D hard to call. This CDR3 is built from 14 residues. Trimming took off 3 bases at V and 0 bases at J, with 8 bases between the two ends. Germline V lookup: CDR1 SGDLS, CDR2 YYNGEE.

This chain links TRBV5-1 with TRBJ1-1, with D possibly being TRBD1 (6 bases). The germline V and J ends were trimmed by 5 bases and 2 bases, with 13 bases remaining between them. CDR3 length: 14 amino acids. From germline, CDR1 is SGHRS and CDR2 YFSETQ. The CDR3: CASRGQPSNTEAFF. DNA of the CDR3: TGCGCCAGCAGAGGACAGCCTTCTAACACTGAAGCTTTCTTT.

This CDR3 reads CASSVDSWTEAFF. CDR3 sequence (DNA): TGTGCCAGCAGCGTGGACAGCTGGACTGAAGCTTTCTTT. The V call is TRBV5-4, the J call TRBJ1-1; a weak D match, TRBD1 (6 bases). The V and J ends lost 4 bases and 5 bases respectively, with 12 bases between them. Germline loops: CDR1 SGHNT, CDR2 YYREEE (reference sequence). The CDR3 contains 13 residues.

This chain connects TRBV7-8 to TRBJ2-7; TRBD1 matches at 7 bases. The CDR3 covers 14 residues. The V segment lost 5 bases and the J segment 2 bases; nucleotides outside the gene matches: 6. The germline gives CDR1 SGHVS, CDR2 FQNEAQ. As DNA, the CDR3 is TGTGCCAGCAGCCACCGGGACAGAGCCTACGAGCAGTACTTC. Its translation is CASSHRDRAYEQYF.